This record looks at one T cell receptor (beta chain) sequence and its context. Its antigen remains undetermined. No per-base quality is available; no much larger clone lies one base away. According to the germline V gene, CDR1 reads SGHVS and CDR2 reads FNYEAQ. V is pared back by 1 base and J by 5 bases, with 11 bases lying between the germline termini. The CDR3 contains 14 residues, cysteine and phenylalanine counted. Only the CDR3 region is kept as DNA, spanning 42 bases read in frame from base 1. These data come from a study of cytomegalovirus exposure and HLA in healthy donors (dated by TCRdb to between 2016 and 2019). Study-wide context: An earlier analysis of around 600 of the donors reported 250 to 350 Gb of sequence data and 100 million to 140 million unique TCR beta sequences from about 200 million T cells. Of the approximately 400 genotyped donors, 80% to 90% were placed in the genetic ancestry cluster associated with self-reported Caucasian donors. Both class I and class II loci were covered by HLA typing, at four-digit resolution. Roughly 300 gigabases of sequencing data and 91 million or so unique TCR sequences made up an early release that covered roughly 670 HLA-typed donors. The study aimed to test whether signatures of past pathogen exposure could be identified by cataloging public T cell receptors. To predict cytomegalovirus infection status, the study brought together high-throughput TCR immunosequencing, statistical association of individual TCRs with disease status, and machine learning. Every discovery cohort repertoire had been produced on one sequencing platform. Typing coverage differed by locus: A, B, C, DRB1 and DQB1 were typed in about 629-630 donors, DQA1 in about 560, DPA1 in 606, and DPB1 in just under 490. Among some 410 genotyped donors of the cohort, an average of approximately 220,000 unique TCR beta nucleotide sequences was sequenced per donor, of which about 19% were non-productive. Alongside the repertoire data, information on donor age, sex, ethnicity and CMV serostatus was compiled. Roughly 5 DR-DQ haplotypes were handled as single units for association and clustering, since linkage in the cohort was strong. In an earlier analysis of roughly 600 of the donors, high-throughput TCR beta sequencing was used to judge whether each TCR beta V gene segment behaved as functional or pseudogenic. Using immunosequencing, the study profiled T cell repertoires from 550 to 750 subjects and related those repertoires to cytomegalovirus serostatus. Along with the approximately 670-subject first cohort, a separate validation cohort of roughly 110 different subjects was used. A later analysis re-analyzed previously published TCR beta repertoires from 600 to 850 donors and added high-resolution HLA genotyping to study TCR occurrence patterns. Rather than drawing on any new phenotypic data, the later analysis identified candidate immune exposures from TCR beta sequences and the way those sequences occurred across donors. Genome-wide SNP genotypes for about 60% of the roughly 700 donors were used in a later genetic analysis, which treated that subset as a discovery cohort.

The cohort consisted of approximately 670 healthy bone marrow donors. At the time of sampling, all cohort members were nominally healthy, though unrecorded immune exposures were likely present. The donor was CMV seronegative and was included in the group of about 400 seronegative cohort members. A peripheral blood sample was provided by each donor, and peripheral blood mononuclear cells were used for TCR beta sequencing. Genomic DNA extraction from the blood cell samples was performed with the Qiagen DNeasy Blood Extraction Kit. General findings and caveats noted by the study authors: It was suggested by the authors that the approach could potentially be generalized to other disease states and immunological phenotypes. HLA typing was unavailable for some donors at each locus, so association tests used only the typed subset. A later analysis found that TCR association rates varied across HLA loci, with DRB1 alleles showing the most associated TCRs and HLA-C alleles the fewest. In the study, roughly 160 TCR beta chains were listed as associated with cytomegalovirus. A further reported finding was that TCR beta sequences accurately predicted the HLA-A and HLA-B alleles for most subjects in the first cohort. Three of the identified cytomegalovirus-associated TCR beta chains were confirmed in vitro to be specific for cytomegalovirus antigens. The classifier was reported to diagnose cytomegalovirus status with high specificity and sensitivity in both the original and validation cohorts. While some public TCRs were present in many individuals, most TCR sequences turned up only very rarely across donors. When HLA alleles, especially DR and DQ, strongly co-occurred, TCR associations were difficult to assign to individual alleles. For the cohort, immune exposure information was limited to CMV serostatus. Some IMGT-functional V segments, including TRBV6-2 and TRBV6-3, could not be distinguished by the 87-base-pair reads and were therefore excluded. The presence/absence analyses assumed that sequencing depth was roughly uniform across donors, and that assumption may not be true. A cluster of highly shared sequence variants was judged likely to be a technical artifact of the sequencing pipeline. In this cohort, only TCR beta chains were sequenced, and detectable features were limited by the absence of alpha or paired-chain data. Linkage disequilibrium might explain the correlated functional status among segregating V segments, but an unknown experimental factor could not be excluded. A later analysis reported that several top co-occurrence clusters appeared linked to parvovirus B19, influenza, CMV and Epstein-Barr virus. In an earlier analysis of several hundred of the donors, most TCR beta V segments were observed in productive rearrangements about 87% or about 30% of the time, broadly matching IMGT annotations. According to a later analysis, most CMV-associated TCR beta chains appeared to be HLA-restricted, and the HLA associations seemed to be driven largely by CMV exposure. A later analysis found that HLA-associated TCR beta chains were more clonally expanded and had lower generation probabilities than equally common non-associated chains. V-gene and J-gene trimming of TCR beta chains was associated with a missense DCLRE1C variant in a later genetic analysis, and the association was replicated in an independent cohort. Compared with the approximately 600-donor mean, donors in an Asian-associated ancestry cluster had fewer N-insertions in productive TCRs, according to a later genetic analysis. Because counts were too low, roughly 16 rarely observed V segments, including chromosome 9 orphons, were left out of the earlier analysis of 500 to 650 of the donors. At a false discovery rate of 0.05, a later analysis linked fewer than 20,000 TCR beta sequences to specific HLA alleles.

Libraries came from the immunoSEQ multiplex PCR assay. For the multiplex PCR, a mixture combining 60 forward primers for TCR Vbeta segments and 13 reverse primers for TCR Jbeta segments was used. The CDR3 region of rearranged TCR beta genes was amplified from genomic DNA by a multiplex PCR assay. On the Illumina HiSeq System, the amplified TCR beta libraries were sequenced as 87-base-pair reads. As for the authors' bioinformatics: In a later analysis, approximately 74 million unique TCR beta chains were counted across the roughly 670 repertoires, and around 10 million of these chains were shared by at least two donors. A nearest-neighbor algorithm error-corrected the raw reads and collapsed the reads into unique sequences, merging closely related sequences to remove PCR and sequencing errors. V, D and J gene segments were assigned by aligning CDR3 sequences to IMGT reference sequences. For a sequence to be retained, a match of at least six nucleotides was required to both a V gene segment and a J gene segment. A rearrangement counted as productive if the CDR3 had no stop codons and remained in frame with V and J, and every other rearrangement counted as non-productive. CDR3 was defined according to IMGT convention as the region running from the second conserved V-encoded cysteine to the conserved J-encoded phenylalanine. In an earlier analysis of roughly 610 of the donors, sequences lacking an unambiguous match to a single V gene segment were excluded. An earlier analysis of 587 of the donors called V segments functional above 56.7% productive rearrangements and segregating when the between-donor standard deviation exceeded 5%. A statistical classification framework was built to diagnose cytomegalovirus status from the catalog of TCR beta chain sequences. A later analysis assigned V and J genes by comparing TCR nucleotide sequences with IMGT/GENE-DB human TR gene sequences. The TCRdist pipeline was used in a later analysis to assign CDR3 sequences and most-parsimonious VDJ recombination scenarios. In a later analysis, every TCR beta chain was defined by the combination of its CDR3 amino acid sequence and its V-gene family, and reads without a unique V-gene family were dropped. In a later analysis, around 650 highly shared, low-generation-probability nucleotide sequences were removed to address suspected cross-contamination and a sequencing artifact. A later analysis calculated a clonal expansion index for each public chain from normalized within-repertoire ranks of inferred template counts. Generation probabilities in a later analysis came from a VDJ recombination model fitted to out-of-frame rearrangements, and those results were checked against IGoR. In a later analysis, TCR-TCR, TCR-HLA and TCR-CMV co-occurrence was scored with hypergeometric tests, and a repertoire-size bias correction was applied to TCR pairs. To estimate false discovery rates, a later analysis permuted the HLA or CMV assignments 20 times. In a later analysis, co-occurring TCRs were grouped using DBSCAN, and TCRdist sequence similarity was added for clustering within HLA-allele-positive subsets. For co-occurrence clustering, repertoires with fewer than 30,000 or more than 120,000 public chains were excluded, along with five repertoires with anomalous nucleotide sharing. TCRdb took this table from immuneACCESS and kept in-frame rearrangements with V and J called. Such tables lack part of the clones; where checked against another copy, unresolved V genes explain under half of the gap, and the rest is unexplained. That table gives V, J and clone size, and the DNA gave D and trimming. For this sample the table gives about 140,000 clones, of which roughly three quarters were detected only once. About 3.4% of the sample belongs to the ten largest clones.

Sequenced: PBMCs. This sequence originates from a female donor in good health and CMV-seronegative. The sequence links TRBV7-6 to TRBJ1-2; too little of a D gene remains to name it. In nucleotides, the sequence is TGTGCCAGCAGCTTAGGGGGAGGGAATTATGGCTACACCTTC. This encodes CASSLGGGNYGYTF.